The rows below give T cell receptor beta chains drawn from one sample of a study of T-cell memory formation after mild COVID-19. TCRdb re-analysed the 5' RACE reads in MiXCR, keeping a single row per CDR3 protein. The table includes roughly 620,000 distinct CDR3 sequences, around 17% detected once. The sequenced material came from PBMCs or a T cell subset sorted from them (not recorded which). The receptor source for this set is an adult woman who had mild COVID-19 (a few samples of this study predate the infection). Cell type and time point are not known. Both conserved end residues are part of each CDR3. D genes are given only for firm matches. Clone sizes are given selectively: once, few, many, or a class where the clone is expanded.

TRBJ2-1 | - | TRBV20-1 | - | TGCAGTGCTAGAGATCGTAAATCGGGGAGCTCCTACAATGAGCAGTTCTTC | CSARDRKSGSSYNEQFF
TRBJ2-1 | TRBD1 | TRBV9 | many | TGTGCCAGCAGCGCCCGCGACAGGGGTCTACAATATGAGCAGTTCTTC | CASSARDRGLQYEQFF
TRBJ1-1 | - | TRBV11-1 | - | TGTGCCAGCGCCTCTTCGGTGGACACTGAAGCTTTCTTT | CASASSVDTEAFF
TRBJ2-5 | TRBD2 | TRBV6-6 | few | TGTGCCAGCAGTTACGGGCCTAGCGGGGAGACCCAGTACTTC | CASSYGPSGETQYF
TRBJ2-7 | TRBD1 | TRBV7-8 | many | TGTGCCAGCAGCCAGTCCGGGACAGGGAGTTCCTACGAGCAGTACTTC | CASSQSGTGSSYEQYF
TRBJ1-4 | TRBD1 | TRBV5-4 | - | TGTGCCAGCAGCGGCCGGGACAGGGGAGGGGCAACTAATGAAAAACTGTTTTTT | CASSGRDRGGATNEKLFF
TRBJ1-3 | - | TRBV4-2 | - | TGTGCCAGCAGCTTGGGGAGCACCATATATTTT | CASSLGSTIYF
TRBJ1-1 | TRBD1 | TRBV11-2 | few | TGTGCCAGCAGCTTACTACACCGGGACAGGGCTAAATACACTGAAGCTTTCTTT | CASSLLHRDRAKYTEAFF
TRBJ1-5 | - | TRBV16 | few | TGTGCCAGCAGCCAGTCAAACAGAAAAGATCAGCCCCAGCATTTT | CASSQSNRKDQPQHF
TRBJ2-1 | TRBD2 | TRBV14 | - | TGTGCCAGCAGCCAAGCATCGACTAGCGGAAATGAGCAGTTCTTC | CASSQASTSGNEQFF
TRBJ1-1 | TRBD1 | TRBV12-3/TRBV12-4 | - | TGTGCCAGCACGACAGGGTTGAGCACTGAAGCTTTCTTT | CASTTGLSTEAFF
TRBJ2-3 | - | TRBV29-1 | - | TGCAGCGTTGAAAAAATCCCGGGAGCCCCAGATACGCAGTATTTT | CSVEKIPGAPDTQYF
TRBJ2-3 | TRBD2 | TRBV6-5 | few | TGTGCCAGCTTTCCAGGGACTAGCGGGGGCACAGGTACGCAGTATTTT | CASFPGTSGGTGTQYF
TRBJ1-3 | - | TRBV5-1 | - | TGCGCCAGCAGCTTGGCCGCGGTGGGCACCTCTGGAAACACCATATATTTT | CASSLAAVGTSGNTIYF
TRBJ2-7 | - | TRBV15 | few | TGTGCCACCAGCAGAGTCCTGACAGATTCCTACGAGCAGTACTTC | CATSRVLTDSYEQYF
TRBJ2-7 | TRBD2 | TRBV12-3/TRBV12-4 | - | TGTGCCAGCAGGACTAGCGGGGGGGGATACGAGCAGTACTTC | CASRTSGGGYEQYF
TRBJ2-5 | TRBD1 | TRBV4-1 | many | TGCGCCAGCAGCCACGACAGGGTCCAAGAGACCCAGTACTTC | CASSHDRVQETQYF
TRBJ2-1 | - | TRBV9 | - | TGTGCCAGCAGCGTAGGGGCAGGTTACAATGAGCAGTTCTTC | CASSVGAGYNEQFF
TRBJ2-7 | - | TRBV27 | - | TGTGCCAGCCAGTTACAGGGCTCCTACGAGCAGTACTTC | CASQLQGSYEQYF
TRBJ1-1 | TRBD1 | TRBV12-3/TRBV12-4 | many | TGTGCCAGCAGCTCAAGGGGGCCGAACACTGAAGCTTTCTTT | CASSSRGPNTEAFF
TRBJ1-5 | TRBD1 | TRBV7-9 | few | TGTGCCAGCAGCTTAGGACGACTTGGAGGGGACAGAAATCAGCCCCAGCATTTT | CASSLGRLGGDRNQPQHF
TRBJ1-1 | - | TRBV5-5 | few | TGTGCCAGCAGCCCGTGGGGGGCAGGGACTGAAGCTTTCTTT | CASSPWGAGTEAFF
TRBJ2-7 | TRBD1 | TRBV11-2 | - | TGTGCCAGCAGAAATACCGGGACAGAAACCTACGAGCAGTACTTC | CASRNTGTETYEQYF
TRBJ2-4 | TRBD2 | TRBV7-8 | few | TGTGCCAGCAGCTTAGCTAGCGGGAGTGCCAAAAACATTCAGTACTTC | CASSLASGSAKNIQYF
TRBJ2-2 | - | TRBV7-9 | - | TGTGCCAGCAGCTTGTCAAGGGGCAGGACCGGGGAGCTGTTTTTT | CASSLSRGRTGELFF
TRBJ2-7 | TRBD1 | TRBV18 | - | TGTGCCAGCTCACAACAGGGACAGCTTTACGAGCAGTACTTC | CASSQQGQLYEQYF
TRBJ1-1 | - | TRBV2 | many | TGTGCCAGCAGTAGGGCAGAGAACACTGAAGCTTTCTTT | CASSRAENTEAFF
TRBJ1-4 | TRBD1 | TRBV24-1 | few | TGTGCCACCAGTGACCCCGGGACAGGCGAAAAACTGTTTTTT | CATSDPGTGEKLFF
TRBJ2-2 | - | TRBV6-5 | - | TGTGCCAGCAGTTACTTGGGACCGGGTCACACCGGGGAGCTGTTTTTT | CASSYLGPGHTGELFF
TRBJ1-3 | - | TRBV12-3/TRBV12-4 | - | TGTGCCAGCAGCCCCCCCATATATTTT | CASSPPIYF
TRBJ1-5 | - | TRBV15 | - | TGTGCCACCAGCAGAGCACATATAAGCAATCAGCCCCAGCATTTT | CATSRAHISNQPQHF
TRBJ2-3 | - | TRBV2 | - | TGTGCCAGCACTCGAGAGGGTGCGACAGATACGCAGTATTTT | CASTREGATDTQYF
TRBJ1-5 | - | TRBV15 | - | TGTGCCACCAGCAGACAGGCACATGGCAATCAGCCCCAGCATTTT | CATSRQAHGNQPQHF
TRBJ1-1 | - | TRBV29-1 | - | TGCAGCGTTGTGGGGACCCAAGGAGCTTTCTTT | CSVVGTQGAFF
TRBJ2-1 | TRBD1 | TRBV12-3/TRBV12-4 | - | TGTGCCAGCAAGACAGGGTCCTATGAGCAGTTCTTC | CASKTGSYEQFF
TRBJ1-5 | - | TRBV27 | - | TGCGCGTTCACAGTAGATAGCAATCAGCCCCAGCATTTT | CAFTVDSNQPQHF
TRBJ1-2 | - | TRBV3-1 | - | TGTGCCAGCAGCCACGAACGGCGCAGGTCGCCGGGCTACACCTTC | CASSHERRRSPGYTF
TRBJ2-7 | - | TRBV7-9 | few | TGTGCCAGCAGCCCGGACAGTTCACAGGAGCAGTACTTC | CASSPDSSQEQYF
TRBJ2-1 | TRBD2 | TRBV29-1 | - | TGCAGCGTTCGGAGACTAGCGGGGACCTCGGGGAATGAGCAGTTCTTC | CSVRRLAGTSGNEQFF
TRBJ2-7 | - | TRBV20-1 | few | TGCAGTGCCCGATCCGGGAACGAGCAGTACTTC | CSARSGNEQYF
TRBJ2-1 | - | TRBV12-3/TRBV12-4 | - | TGTGCCAGCAGTCGACAGGTTTACAATGAGCAGTTCTTC | CASSRQVYNEQFF
TRBJ2-7 | - | TRBV11-2 | - | TGTGCCAGCAGCTTCTTGGGTTACTTCTACGAGCAGTACTTC | CASSFLGYFYEQYF
TRBJ1-4 | TRBD1 | TRBV24-1 | few | TGTGCCACCAGTGCTGCGGACAGGGGGGGAGAAAAACTGTTTTTT | CATSAADRGGEKLFF
TRBJ2-1 | TRBD1 | TRBV6-2/TRBV6-3 | few | TGTGCCAGCAGGCATCAGGGGGCTGAGCAGTTCTTC | CASRHQGAEQFF
TRBJ1-1 | - | TRBV7-9 | - | TGTGCCAGCAGCTTAGTTCCGCCCAATGAAGCTTTCTTT | CASSLVPPNEAFF
TRBJ1-6 | TRBD1 | TRBV2 | many | TGTGCCAGCAGCGGATCCGGGACAGGGAGGTCACCCCTCCACTTT | CASSGSGTGRSPLHF
TRBJ2-5 | - | TRBV29-1 | - | TGCAGCGTTTCGAAGGGTGGGGACTTAGAGACCCAGTACTTC | CSVSKGGDLETQYF
TRBJ2-3 | - | TRBV7-2 | many | TGTGCCAGCAGCTTAGGGCCCGCCGGTCTTAGCACAGATACGCAGTATTTT | CASSLGPAGLSTDTQYF
TRBJ2-6 | - | TRBV12-3/TRBV12-4 | many | TGTGCCAGCAGTTTGGGGGGAGGCTCTGGGGCCAACGTCCTGACTTTC | CASSLGGGSGANVLTF
TRBJ2-1 | TRBD2 | TRBV5-1 | few | TGCGCCAGCAGCTTGAAACTCCTAGCGGGAGGGATAGCTGAGCAGTTCTTC | CASSLKLLAGGIAEQFF
TRBJ1-1 | - | TRBV20-1 | - | TGCAGTGCTAGAGACCCGACAGGACGTGAAGCTTTCTTT | CSARDPTGREAFF
TRBJ2-1 | TRBD2 | TRBV5-1 | - | TGCGCCAGCAGCCACGCACCCCCTCAGCGGGAGGTTTATGAGCAGTTCTTC | CASSHAPPQREVYEQFF
TRBJ2-3 | - | TRBV20-1 | few | TGCAGTGCTAGAGATCCGGGACAAACTAGCACAGATACGCAGTATTTT | CSARDPGQTSTDTQYF
TRBJ2-1 | TRBD1 | TRBV4-1 | few | TGCGCCAGCAGCCGTCTGGCTGGACAGGAGTACAATGAGCAGTTCTTC | CASSRLAGQEYNEQFF
TRBJ2-1 | TRBD1 | TRBV30 | - | TGTGCCTGGAGTGTGATCGACAGGGGGTCCTACAATGAGCAGTTCTTC | CAWSVIDRGSYNEQFF